The clone carrying this TCR beta chain was observed many times. Its antigen is unknown. TCRdb analysed the reads with MiXCR anew, one entry per CDR3 protein. Of approximately 70,000 distinct CDR3 sequences listed, 22% are singletons. This CDR3 is 14 amino acids long. V was shortened by 2 bases and J by 2 bases, with 6 bases between the two germline ends. The V gene's germline CDR1 is MNHEY and CDR2 SVGEGT. These data belong to a study of T cell repertoires in cytomegalovirus infection. Turning to the study itself: Indicated by public TCR beta signatures were CMV infection and matching HLA type. Points from the study as a whole: The cumulative frequency of public TCR beta families identified carriers of CMV plus the relevant HLA. HLA-C-restricted CMV-specific TCR beta clonotypes prevailed in the ex vivo response.

The source is a human donor in good health (CMV status not recorded). Some clones in this sample may be carry-over from other donors' samples. Sequencing was carried out using PBMCs, sequenced either directly or after in vitro stimulation (not recorded which). J is TRBJ2-2 and V is TRBV6-2 or TRBV6-3, with D hard to call. The DNA of the CDR3 is TGTGCCAGCAGTTACCTGTCCAACACCGGGGAGCTGTTTTTT. Protein sequence: CASSYLSNTGELFF.